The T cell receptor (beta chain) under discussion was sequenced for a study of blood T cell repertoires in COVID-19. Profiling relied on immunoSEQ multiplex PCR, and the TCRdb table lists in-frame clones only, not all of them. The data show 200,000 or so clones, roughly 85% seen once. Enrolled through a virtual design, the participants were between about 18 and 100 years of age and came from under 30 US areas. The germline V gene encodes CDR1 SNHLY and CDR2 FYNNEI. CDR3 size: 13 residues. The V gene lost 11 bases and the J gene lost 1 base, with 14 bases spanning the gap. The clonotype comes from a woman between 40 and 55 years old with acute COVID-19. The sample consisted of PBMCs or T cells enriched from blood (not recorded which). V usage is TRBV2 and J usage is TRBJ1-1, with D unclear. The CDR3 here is CASMESENTEAFF. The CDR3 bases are TGTGCCTCCATGGAGTCGGAGAACACTGAAGCTTTCTTT.